The rows below give T cell receptor beta chains drawn from one sample of a study of blood T cell repertoires in COVID-19. Sequencing used immunoSEQ multiplex PCR; TCRdb keeps in-frame clones, though not all of them. The sample lists 250,000 to 350,000 clones, about 90% occurring once. Sequences were obtained from peripheral blood. These receptors came from a woman in her forties or fifties with COVID-19, enrolled during active disease. The CDR3 runs from the conserved cysteine through the conserved F or W. Each record gives: V gene, clone size, D gene, J gene, CDR3 protein, CDR3 DNA. The D gene is left open where the match is weak. Expanded clones get a size class; other rows say once, few or many, or leave the size out.

>TRBV7-2|.|.|TRBJ1-1
CASSLIATVTEAFF
TGTGCCAGCAGCTTGATCGCAACGGTTACTGAAGCTTTCTTT
>TRBV27|once|.|TRBJ1-1
CASSSPGHKNTEAFF
TGTGCCAGCAGTTCCCCGGGACATAAGAACACTGAAGCTTTCTTT
>TRBV6-1|.|.|TRBJ2-7
CASSETYSGAFSYEQYF
TGTGCCAGCAGTGAAACTTACTCTGGGGCATTCTCCTACGAGCAGTACTTC
>TRBV6-2/TRBV6-3|.|.|TRBJ1-6
CASSWEGHDSPLHF
TGTGCCAGCAGTTGGGAGGGGCACGATTCACCCCTCCACTTT
>TRBV7-2|.|.|TRBJ1-2
CASSTYTGWGYTF
TGTGCCAGCAGCACGTACACAGGGTGGGGCTACACCTTC
>TRBV13|.|TRBD1|TRBJ1-2
CASSLGTGTGGGLYGYTF
TGTGCCAGCAGCTTAGGAACCGGGACAGGGGGCGGTCTCTATGGCTACACCTTC
>TRBV29-1|.|.|TRBJ1-1
CSVDPIGMTEAFF
TGCAGCGTTGATCCCATCGGGATGACTGAAGCTTTCTTT
>TRBV4-3|.|.|TRBJ2-7
CASSQDRGGPDYEQYF
TGCGCCAGCAGCCAAGATCGAGGGGGACCGGACTACGAGCAGTACTTC
>TRBV19|.|.|TRBJ1-5
CASSILGNSNQPQHF
TGTGCCAGTAGTATCCTGGGCAATAGCAATCAGCCCCAGCATTTT
>TRBV7-9|.|.|TRBJ1-3
CASSLGGSRSGNTIYF
TGTGCCAGCAGCTTAGGCGGCAGCCGCTCTGGAAACACCATATATTTT
>TRBV3-1/TRBV3-2|.|TRBD1|TRBJ1-5
CASSQGDRRYSNQPQHF
TGTGCCAGCAGCCAGGGGGACAGGAGATACTCCAATCAGCCCCAGCATTTT
>TRBV29-1|few|TRBD2|TRBJ2-7
CSVGPYGRAGYEQYF
TGCAGCGTTGGCCCCTACGGGAGGGCAGGCTACGAGCAGTACTTC
>TRBV18|.|TRBD1|TRBJ1-2
CASSPPSRTGGNLGYTF
TGTGCCAGCTCACCACCGTCGAGGACAGGGGGCAATCTTGGCTACACCTTC
>TRBV5-5|.|.|TRBJ1-2
CASSLQTLFNYGYTF
TGTGCCAGCAGCTTACAGACACTTTTTAACTATGGCTACACCTTC
>TRBV5-1|.|.|TRBJ1-5
CASSLGDTNQPQHF
TGCGCCAGCAGCTTGGGGGACACGAATCAGCCCCAGCATTTT
>TRBV20-1|.|.|TRBJ2-1
CSASGAVNEQFF
TGCAGTGCTAGTGGCGCGGTCAATGAGCAGTTCTTC
>TRBV11-2|.|TRBD1|TRBJ1-1
CASSFSVGTANTEAFF
TGTGCCAGCAGCTTTAGTGTGGGGACAGCGAACACTGAAGCTTTCTTT
>TRBV5-6|.|.|TRBJ1-2
CASTLSGGYTF
TGTGCCAGCACCCTATCCGGGGGCTACACCTTC
>TRBV5-6|.|.|TRBJ2-1
CASSLYGGMNSYNEQFF
TGTGCCAGCAGCTTGTATGGCGGGATGAACTCCTACAATGAGCAGTTCTTC
>TRBV23-1|.|TRBD2|TRBJ2-6
CASSQGGAGANVLTF
TGCGCCAGCAGTCAAGGGGGGGCTGGGGCCAACGTCCTGACTTTC
>TRBV10-1|.|.|TRBJ2-1
CASSEDGGSRTNEQFF
TGCGCCAGCAGTGAGGATGGTGGGAGCCGAACAAATGAGCAGTTCTTC
>TRBV4-2|few|TRBD1|TRBJ2-7
CASSQSIGQGGYEQYF
TGTGCCAGCAGCCAATCCATCGGACAGGGAGGCTACGAGCAGTACTTC
>TRBV5-4|.|TRBD2|TRBJ2-7
CASSSGTSGAYEQYF
TGTGCCAGCAGCTCAGGGACTAGTGGTGCCTACGAGCAGTACTTC
>TRBV7-8|.|.|TRBJ2-1
CASIDVGRGIYNEQFF
TGTGCCAGCATCGATGTCGGCAGGGGAATATACAATGAGCAGTTCTTC
>TRBV6-2/TRBV6-3|.|TRBD1|TRBJ2-7
CASSPQRTGISYEQYF
TGTGCCAGCAGTCCCCAGCGGACAGGGATCTCCTACGAGCAGTACTTC
>TRBV30|.|TRBD2|TRBJ2-7
CAWSPGLAQEQYF
TGTGCCTGGTCCCCCGGACTAGCTCAAGAGCAGTACTTC
>TRBV6-5|.|.|TRBJ1-4
CASRRAGGDEKLFF
TGTGCCAGCAGAAGAGCTGGGGGCGATGAAAAACTGTTTTTT
>TRBV4-1|.|TRBD1|TRBJ1-6
CASSQDKGALGYNSPLHF
TGCGCCAGCAGCCAAGATAAGGGGGCTCTGGGGTATAATTCACCCCTCCACTTT
>TRBV7-2|.|TRBD1|TRBJ1-2
CASSLGYTGAAFYGYTF
TGTGCCAGCAGCTTAGGTTATACAGGGGCTGCCTTCTATGGCTACACCTTC
>TRBV11-2|.|.|TRBJ1-1
CASSSHLAGLKNTEAFF
TGTGCCAGCAGCTCCCATCTGGCGGGACTAAAGAACACTGAAGCTTTCTTT
>TRBV2|.|TRBD1|TRBJ2-6
CASSDDRGYTGANVLTF
TGTGCCAGCAGTGATGACAGGGGGTACACTGGGGCCAACGTCCTGACTTTC
>TRBV5-6|.|.|TRBJ1-3
CASSFRRSGNTIYF
TGTGCCAGCAGCTTCAGGCGCTCTGGAAACACCATATATTTT
>TRBV6-5|.|TRBD1|TRBJ1-4
CASSTGVTNEKLFF
TGTGCCAGCTCAACAGGGGTAACTAATGAAAAACTGTTTTTT
>TRBV6-5|.|.|TRBJ2-7
CASSSLSSTYEQYF
TGTGCCAGCAGCAGTCTGTCTAGTACCTACGAGCAGTACTTC
>TRBV6-4|.|TRBD2|TRBJ2-1
CASSDYAGGPRNEQFF
TGTGCCAGCAGTGACTACGCGGGAGGGCCAAGGAATGAGCAGTTCTTC
>TRBV5-4|.|.|TRBJ2-7
CASSLNTGNHDEQYF
TGTGCCAGCAGTCTCAATACCGGGAATCACGACGAGCAGTACTTC
>TRBV5-4|once|TRBD2|TRBJ2-1
CASSLAPSGLNEQFF
TGTGCCAGCAGCTTGGCCCCTAGCGGCCTCAATGAGCAGTTCTTC
>TRBV6-5|.|TRBD1|TRBJ2-2
CASRPGTGNTGELFF
TGTGCCAGCAGGCCCGGGACAGGGAACACCGGGGAGCTGTTTTTT
>TRBV15|.|.|TRBJ2-3
CATSRVTSSDTQYF
TGTGCCACCAGCAGAGTTACTAGTTCAGATACGCAGTATTTT
>TRBV11-3|.|.|TRBJ1-2
CASSFSAGGSYGYTF
TGTGCCAGCAGCTTCTCGGCCGGGGGTAGCTATGGCTACACCTTC
>TRBV30|once|.|TRBJ2-1
CAWSSGENNEQFF
TGTGCCTGGAGTTCCGGGGAAAACAATGAGCAGTTCTTC
>TRBV11-1|.|TRBD2|TRBJ2-7
CASSLTSGDKAYEQYF
TGTGCCAGCAGCTTGACTAGCGGAGATAAAGCCTACGAGCAGTACTTC
>TRBV18|.|.|TRBJ2-7
CASSPHGPVEQYF
TGTGCCAGCTCACCCCATGGCCCCGTGGAGCAGTACTTC
>TRBV19|.|TRBD1|TRBJ1-5
CASRGQGYQPQHF
TGTGCCAGTAGGGGACAGGGGTATCAGCCCCAGCATTTT
>TRBV24-1|.|TRBD2|TRBJ2-1
CATSDPSGRTQNEQFF
TGTGCCACCAGTGACCCTAGCGGGAGGACTCAGAATGAGCAGTTCTTC
>TRBV7-2|.|.|TRBJ1-1
CASSLFRDTEAFF
TGTGCCAGCAGCTTATTTCGAGACACTGAAGCTTTCTTT
>TRBV18|.|.|TRBJ1-4
CASSFGEGLNEKLFF
.
>TRBV7-2|.|TRBD1|TRBJ1-4
CASSKRTGGFNEKLFF
TGTGCCAGCAGCAAACGGACAGGGGGCTTTAATGAAAAACTGTTTTTT
>TRBV19|.|TRBD2|TRBJ2-3
CASSIETSLSTDTQYF
TGTGCCAGTAGTATAGAGACTAGCCTTAGCACAGATACGCAGTATTTT
>TRBV11-2|.|TRBD2|TRBJ2-5
CASSLDRPWGGRETQYF
TGTGCCAGCAGCTTAGATCGCCCCTGGGGCGGGAGAGAGACCCAGTACTTC
>TRBV28|.|TRBD1|TRBJ2-7
CASQGTEDLLEQYF
TGTGCCAGCCAAGGGACAGAGGACCTCCTCGAGCAGTACTTC
>TRBV7-9|.|TRBD2|TRBJ2-7
CASSFPSGSVAYEQYF
TGTGCCAGCAGCTTCCCTAGCGGGAGTGTGGCCTACGAGCAGTACTTC
>TRBV5-6|.|TRBD1|TRBJ1-2
CASSFPGQAYGYTF
TGTGCCAGCAGCTTCCCGGGACAGGCGTATGGCTACACCTTC
>TRBV18|.|.|TRBJ2-7
CASSPPTGKLSYEQYF
TGTGCCAGCTCACCACCGACAGGCAAACTCTCCTACGAGCAGTACTTC
>TRBV9|.|TRBD2|TRBJ2-3
CASSVNWAGALDTQYF
TGTGCCAGCAGCGTCAATTGGGCGGGAGCGTTAGATACGCAGTATTTT
>TRBV10-3|.|TRBD2|TRBJ2-5
CAISEGTSAPSQYF
TGTGCCATCAGTGAAGGGACTAGCGCACCCTCCCAGTACTTC
>TRBV19|.|.|TRBJ2-7
CASTLGGTPSYEQYF
TGTGCCAGCACCTTGGGCGGGACGCCTTCTTACGAGCAGTACTTC
>TRBV4-2|.|.|TRBJ1-4
CASSLRQADNEKLFF
TGTGCCAGCAGCCTCCGACAGGCGGATAATGAAAAACTGTTTTTT
>TRBV3-1/TRBV3-2|.|TRBD2|TRBJ2-1
CASSPDPLAEYNEQFF
TGTGCCAGCAGCCCCGATCCACTAGCGGAGTACAATGAGCAGTTCTTC